Listed below are T cell receptor beta chains from one sample, sequenced in a study of blood T cells in healthy people across ages. TCRdb ran MiXCR on the 5' RACE reads and lists one entry per CDR3 protein. The table records around 2 million distinct CDR3 sequences, about 39% of them present only once. The specimen was blood. Receptors originate from a human donor in good health. Each CDR3 is given with its conserved first and last residue. The D gene is left open where the match is weak. The size of a clone is reported for some rows only, either as once, few or many, or as a class for expanded clones.

>14|TRBJ2-3|TRBV5-1|.|few
TGCGCCAGCAGCTTGTTGGGTCTCCCAGATACGCAGTATTTT
CASSLLGLPDTQYF
>13|TRBJ2-1|TRBV3-1|TRBD1|few
TGTGCCACTAGACAGGGTGGTAGCGATGAGCAGTTCTTC
CATRQGGSDEQFF
>12|TRBJ1-2|TRBV28|.|once
TGTGCCGGCACCTGGGAAGGCTATGGCTACACCTTC
CAGTWEGYGYTF
>15|TRBJ2-3|TRBV12-3/TRBV12-4|.|.
TGTGCCAGTTACACGGTCCGGGGGGCTGTAGATACGCAGTATTTT
CASYTVRGAVDTQYF
>13|TRBJ1-1|TRBV6-2/TRBV6-3|.|.
TGTGCCAGCAGTTACGCGCCGTTTGGTGAAGCTTTCTTT
CASSYAPFGEAFF
>11|TRBJ2-7|TRBV9|.|.
TGTGCTCACCCCCGGCCTGTCGAGCAGTACTTC
CAHPRPVEQYF
>16|TRBJ1-4|TRBV4-1|.|.
TGCGCCAGCAGCCGGAAACCTGATGTGGGGGCTGAAAAACTGTTTTTT
CASSRKPDVGAEKLFF
>13|TRBJ1-1|TRBV15|TRBD1|.
TGTGCCACCAGCACGGGACAGGGCACTGAAGCTTTCTTT
CATSTGQGTEAFF
>14|TRBJ1-1|TRBV6-2/TRBV6-3|.|few
TGTGCCAGCAGTGCTCTTGGGCCGTTCACTGAAGCTTTCTTT
CASSALGPFTEAFF
>14|TRBJ2-7|TRBV28|TRBD2|few
TGTGCCAGCAGGGGACTAGCGCCCTACAATGAGCAGTACTTC
CASRGLAPYNEQYF
>11|TRBJ1-2|TRBV29-1|.|.
TGCAGCGACGGGGGGTCAAATGGCTACACCTTC
CSDGGSNGYTF
>14|TRBJ1-2|TRBV4-3|.|.
TGCGCCAGCAGATCACAGGGTGCCAACTATGGCTACACCTTC
CASRSQGANYGYTF
>15|TRBJ2-3|TRBV18|.|.
TGTGCCAGCTCACCTCAGGTGCCCGGCACAGATACGCAGTATTTT
CASSPQVPGTDTQYF
>12|TRBJ2-3|TRBV5-1|.|.
TGCGCCAGCAGCCCCCCGGGGGACTGGCAGTATTTT
CASSPPGDWQYF
>13|TRBJ2-2|TRBV9|.|.
TGTGCCAGCAGCGCCAGTGCGGGCGGGGAGCTGTTTTTT
CASSASAGGELFF
>14|TRBJ1-2|TRBV13|TRBD1|.
TGTGCCAGCAGTCGACTACAGGGGGGCCATGGCTACACCTTC
CASSRLQGGHGYTF
>14|TRBJ2-3|TRBV6-1|TRBD2|.
TGTACCAGCAGTACTAGCGGGGGCCGAGATACGCAGTATTTT
CTSSTSGGRDTQYF
>16|TRBJ2-1|TRBV20-1|.|few
TGCAGTGCTACCCTCTATAGCGGTAGCTCCCACAATGAGCAGTTCTTC
CSATLYSGSSHNEQFF
>15|TRBJ2-5|TRBV7-8|TRBD1|.
TGTGCCAGCAGCCCAACCCGGGACAGGGGAGATATCCAGTACTTC
CASSPTRDRGDIQYF
>15|TRBJ1-2|TRBV12-3/TRBV12-4|TRBD1|few
TGTGCCAGCAGCCCTGGGACAGGGATTGGCTATGGCTACACCTTC
CASSPGTGIGYGYTF
>16|TRBJ2-7|TRBV5-6|.|few
TGTGCCAGCAGCACCGGGGGTGGGGTGAGCGGCTACGAGCAGTACTTC
CASSTGGGVSGYEQYF
>14|TRBJ2-7|TRBV29-1|TRBD1|.
TGCAGCGTTGAAGCCGGGACAGGAGTCTACGAGCAGTACTTC
CSVEAGTGVYEQYF
>14|TRBJ2-5|TRBV5-1|TRBD2|.
TGCGCCAGCAGCCCAACTAGCGGGAGGGAGACCCAGTACTTC
CASSPTSGRETQYF
>17|TRBJ1-5|TRBV6-1|.|.
TGTGCCAGCACTAGAGGGGGGGGGACAAAGAGCAATCAGCCCCAGCATTTT
CASTRGGGTKSNQPQHF
>19|TRBJ1-4|TRBV6-5|.|few
TGTGCCAGCAGTTACACACCCCTCTTGGGAATAAAGACTAATGAAAAACTGTTTTTT
CASSYTPLLGIKTNEKLFF
>15|TRBJ2-6|TRBV27|.|few
TGTGCCAGCAGTACTTATTATTCCGGGGCCAACGTCCTGACTTTC
CASSTYYSGANVLTF
>11|TRBJ2-6|TRBV29-1|.|many
TGCAGCGTCATAGACGGCACCGTCCTGACTTTC
CSVIDGTVLTF